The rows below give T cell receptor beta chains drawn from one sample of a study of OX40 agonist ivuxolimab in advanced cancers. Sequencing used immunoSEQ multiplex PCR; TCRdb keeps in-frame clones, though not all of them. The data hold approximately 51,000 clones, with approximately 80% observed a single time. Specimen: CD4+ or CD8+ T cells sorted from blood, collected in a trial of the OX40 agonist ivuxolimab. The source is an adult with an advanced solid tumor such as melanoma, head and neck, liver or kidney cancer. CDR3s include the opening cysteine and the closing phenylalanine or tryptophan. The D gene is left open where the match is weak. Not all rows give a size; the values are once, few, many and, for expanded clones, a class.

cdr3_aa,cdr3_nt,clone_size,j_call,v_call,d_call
CAWSEHQGFSVSSPLHF,TGTGCCTGGAGCGAACACCAGGGGTTCTCCGTTAGTTCACCCCTCCACTTT,NA,TRBJ1-6,TRBV30,NA
CASSLEGESASYGYTF,TGCGCCAGCAGCTTGGAGGGGGAGTCAGCTAGCTATGGCTACACCTTC,NA,TRBJ1-2,TRBV5-1,NA
CASRGGLADPTDTQYF,TGTGCCAGCAGGGGGGGACTAGCGGATCCCACAGATACGCAGTATTTT,NA,TRBJ2-3,TRBV5-4,TRBD2
CASSPDRGRSYEQYF,TGTGCCAGCAGCCCTGACAGGGGGCGATCCTACGAGCAGTACTTC,NA,TRBJ2-7,TRBV7-2,TRBD1
CASSQVPTSGDYYEQYF,TGCGCCAGCAGCCAAGTCCCGACTAGCGGAGACTACTACGAGCAGTACTTC,NA,TRBJ2-7,TRBV4-1,TRBD2
CASSFLARGDEQFF,TGTGCCAGCAGTTTTCTAGCGCGGGGGGATGAGCAGTTCTTC,few,TRBJ2-1,TRBV28,TRBD2
CASSIAGAASYEQYF,TGTGCCAGTAGTATAGCCGGGGCAGCTTCCTACGAGCAGTACTTC,NA,TRBJ2-7,TRBV19,NA
CASSTGLAGSSYEQYF,TGCGCCAGCAGCACGGGACTAGCGGGATCCTCGTACGAGCAGTACTTC,NA,TRBJ2-7,TRBV5-1,TRBD2
CASSFPPNGNTIYF,TGTGCCAGCAGCTTCCCGCCTAATGGAAACACCATATATTTT,NA,TRBJ1-3,TRBV11-2,NA
CASSSTGFTDTQYF,TGTGCCAGCAGCTCTACAGGGTTCACAGATACGCAGTATTTT,NA,TRBJ2-3,TRBV7-2,NA
CASSSLEGAKNIQYF,TGTGCCAGCAGCTCCCTTGAGGGAGCCAAAAACATTCAGTACTTC,NA,TRBJ2-4,TRBV11-2,NA
CASSRGQGSYGYTF,TGTGCCAGCAGTCGTGGACAGGGGAGCTATGGCTACACCTTC,NA,TRBJ1-2,TRBV28,TRBD1
CASSPGTGARETQYF,TGTGCCAGCAGCCCGGGTACGGGAGCTCGGGAGACCCAGTACTTC,NA,TRBJ2-5,TRBV5-4,NA
CASSYRTSGRKETQYF,TGTGCCAGCAGCTATCGGACTAGCGGGAGAAAAGAGACCCAGTACTTC,once,TRBJ2-5,TRBV11-2,TRBD2
CASSSFGLNASPLHF,TGCGCCAGCAGCTCGTTCGGACTCAACGCATCACCCCTCCACTTT,few,TRBJ1-6,TRBV5-1,NA
CASSRLAEAYNEQFF,TGTGCCAGCAGCCGACTAGCGGAAGCCTACAATGAGCAGTTCTTC,NA,TRBJ2-1,TRBV14,TRBD2
CASGVGQSFTDTQYF,TGTGCTAGTGGTGTAGGACAGTCTTTCACAGATACGCAGTATTTT,NA,TRBJ2-3,TRBV12-5,NA
CASSLAGKQPQHF,TGTGCCAGCAGCTTGGCAGGGAAGCAGCCCCAGCATTTT,NA,TRBJ1-5,TRBV7-9,NA
CASSVEGRTEAFF,TGTGCCAGCAGTGTGGAAGGGCGCACTGAAGCTTTCTTT,NA,TRBJ1-1,TRBV6-1,NA
CASRRSQSMNTEAFF,TGTGCCAGCAGGAGAAGTCAGTCCATGAACACTGAAGCTTTCTTT,NA,TRBJ1-1,TRBV2,NA
CASRLNPGQATYEQYF,TGTGCCAGCAGATTGAATCCGGGACAGGCGACCTACGAGCAGTACTTC,once,TRBJ2-7,TRBV6-6,TRBD1
CASSISRGETQYF,TGTGCCAGTAGTATTTCCAGGGGTGAGACCCAGTACTTC,NA,TRBJ2-5,TRBV19,NA
CASSFPGLAGHKTGELFF,TGTGCCAGCAGTTTCCCGGGACTAGCGGGGCATAAAACCGGGGAGCTGTTTTTT,NA,TRBJ2-2,TRBV28,TRBD2
CASSLRADSMNTEAFF,TGTGCCAGCAGCTTACGCGCGGATTCCATGAACACTGAAGCTTTCTTT,once,TRBJ1-1,TRBV7-8,NA
CASREMGGVRELFF,TGTGCCAGCAGGGAGATGGGTGGCGTCCGGGAGCTGTTTTTT,NA,TRBJ2-2,TRBV6-1,NA
CASSLWTGESYEQYF,TGTGCCAGCAGCCTTTGGACAGGCGAATCCTACGAGCAGTACTTC,few,TRBJ2-7,TRBV14,TRBD1
CASSQESNTEAFF,TGTGCCAGCTCACAGGAGTCGAACACTGAAGCTTTCTTT,NA,TRBJ1-1,TRBV18,NA
CATSRGGSGANVLTF,TGTGCCACCAGCAGAGGGGGTTCTGGGGCCAACGTCCTGACTTTC,NA,TRBJ2-6,TRBV15,NA
CASKSPPGLAGAGELFF,TGTGCCAGCAAGAGCCCCCCGGGACTAGCGGGAGCCGGGGAGCTGTTTTTT,few,TRBJ2-2,TRBV19,TRBD2
CASSLTGKTFF,TGTGCCAGCAGTTTGACAGGGAAAACTTTCTTT,NA,TRBJ1-1,TRBV27,TRBD1
CASSSTGVRPYEQYF,TGTGCCAGCAGCAGTACGGGGGTGCGACCCTACGAGCAGTACTTC,NA,TRBJ2-7,TRBV7-9,NA
CASSRLGAEQYF,TGTGCCAGCAGCCGACTAGGGGCCGAGCAGTACTTC,NA,TRBJ2-7,TRBV6-5,NA
CASSIRLRGETQYF,TGTGCCAGTAGTATTCGGTTACGGGGGGAGACCCAGTACTTC,once,TRBJ2-5,TRBV19,NA
CASSPSRAGELFF,TGCGCCAGCAGTCCCTCCCGGGCCGGGGAGCTGTTTTTT,NA,TRBJ2-2,TRBV10-2,NA
CASSLFSVWDEQYF,TGTGCCAGCAGCTTATTTTCAGTCTGGGACGAGCAGTACTTC,few,TRBJ2-7,TRBV7-2,NA
CASSLARTPEQYF,TGTGCCAGCAGCTTAGCCCGGACACCCGAGCAGTACTTC,few,TRBJ2-7,TRBV7-6,NA
CASQRGDRGADTQYF,TGCGCCAGCCAACGGGGGGACCGAGGCGCAGATACGCAGTATTTT,once,TRBJ2-3,TRBV5-1,TRBD2
CTSSQGLPLPSYEQYF,TGCACCAGCAGCCAAGGTCTCCCACTACCTTCCTACGAGCAGTACTTC,NA,TRBJ2-7,TRBV1,NA
CASSPGTANEKLFF,TGCGCCAGCAGCCCCGGGACAGCTAATGAAAAACTGTTTTTT,NA,TRBJ1-4,TRBV5-1,TRBD1
CASSLKGGRRANTEAFF,TGCGCCAGCAGCCTTAAAGGGGGCCGAAGAGCTAACACTGAAGCTTTCTTT,NA,TRBJ1-1,TRBV5-1,TRBD1
CASSIRGHEQYF,TGTGCCAGTAGTATAAGAGGCCACGAGCAGTACTTC,once,TRBJ2-7,TRBV19,NA
CASSTERGRPGLAGVGYEQYF,TGCGCCAGCAGCACGGAGCGTGGGCGACCGGGACTAGCGGGAGTGGGATACGAGCAGTACTTC,NA,TRBJ2-7,TRBV5-1,TRBD2
CASSSTGWGQPQHF,TGTGCCAGCAGCTCCACTGGGTGGGGTCAGCCCCAGCATTTT,NA,TRBJ1-5,TRBV27,NA
CASSRQGAPGNTIYF,TGTGCCAGCAGCCGACAGGGGGCCCCTGGAAACACCATATATTTT,NA,TRBJ1-3,TRBV4-2,TRBD1
CASSNGWSNQPQHF,TGTGCCAGTAGTAACGGGTGGAGCAATCAGCCCCAGCATTTT,NA,TRBJ1-5,TRBV19,NA
CASSPNPPEAFF,TGTGCCAGCAGCCCAAACCCCCCTGAAGCTTTCTTT,NA,TRBJ1-1,TRBV6-5,NA
CASSPFLQGNEKLFF,TGCGCCAGCAGCCCTTTTTTGCAGGGTAATGAAAAACTGTTTTTT,NA,TRBJ1-4,TRBV5-1,NA
CASSLAGLGSYNEQFF,TGTGCCAGCAGCTTAGCAGGACTCGGCTCCTACAATGAGCAGTTCTTC,NA,TRBJ2-1,TRBV11-2,NA
CASSFKDRGFRNEQFF,TGTGCCAGCAGCTTTAAGGACAGGGGGTTTAGGAATGAGCAGTTCTTC,few,TRBJ2-1,TRBV5-5,TRBD1
CASSSEPGQGAREQYF,TGTGCCAGCAGTTCTGAACCGGGACAGGGGGCTAGAGAGCAGTACTTC,NA,TRBJ2-5,TRBV27,TRBD1
CASSLRDSTDTQYF,TGTGCCAGCAGCTTGCGGGACAGCACAGATACGCAGTATTTT,NA,TRBJ2-3,TRBV5-8,NA
CASSFGRQNQPQHF,TGTGCCAGCAGCTTTGGGCGGCAAAATCAGCCCCAGCATTTT,NA,TRBJ1-5,TRBV7-2,NA
CASSADRGVGNTIYF,TGTGCCAGCAGCGCGGACAGGGGGGTCGGAAACACCATATATTTT,NA,TRBJ1-3,TRBV7-9,TRBD1
CASSRDRSYEQYF,TGTGCCAGCAGTCGGGACAGAAGCTACGAGCAGTACTTC,NA,TRBJ2-7,TRBV6-5,TRBD1
CAVTESPLSYEQYF,TGTGCCGTGACAGAATCACCCCTCTCCTACGAGCAGTACTTC,few,TRBJ2-7,TRBV7-9,NA